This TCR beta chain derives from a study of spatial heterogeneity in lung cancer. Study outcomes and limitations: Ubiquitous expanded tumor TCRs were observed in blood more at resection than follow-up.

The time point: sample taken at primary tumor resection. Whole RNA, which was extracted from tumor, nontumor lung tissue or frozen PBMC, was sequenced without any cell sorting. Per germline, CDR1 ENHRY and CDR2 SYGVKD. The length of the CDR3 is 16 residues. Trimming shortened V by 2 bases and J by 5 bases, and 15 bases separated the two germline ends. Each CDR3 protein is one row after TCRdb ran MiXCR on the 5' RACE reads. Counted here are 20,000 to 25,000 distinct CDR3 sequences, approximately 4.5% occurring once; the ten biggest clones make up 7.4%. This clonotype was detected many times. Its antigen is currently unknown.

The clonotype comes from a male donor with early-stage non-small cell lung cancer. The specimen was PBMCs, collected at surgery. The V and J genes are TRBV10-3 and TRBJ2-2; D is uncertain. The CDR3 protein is CAISELPPGTTGELFF. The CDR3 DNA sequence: TGTGCCATCAGTGAGCTCCCCCCAGGAACAACCGGGGAGCTGTTTTTT.